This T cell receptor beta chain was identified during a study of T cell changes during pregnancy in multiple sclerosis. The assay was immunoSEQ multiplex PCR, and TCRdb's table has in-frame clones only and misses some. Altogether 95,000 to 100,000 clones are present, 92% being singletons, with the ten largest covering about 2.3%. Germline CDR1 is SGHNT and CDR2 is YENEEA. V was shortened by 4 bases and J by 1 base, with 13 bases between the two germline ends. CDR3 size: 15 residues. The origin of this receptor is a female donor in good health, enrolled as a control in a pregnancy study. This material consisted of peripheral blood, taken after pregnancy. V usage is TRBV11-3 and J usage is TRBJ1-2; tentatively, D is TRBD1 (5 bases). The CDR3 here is CASSSGEANNYGYTF. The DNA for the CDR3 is TGTGCCAGCAGCTCGGGGGAAGCTAATAACTATGGCTACACCTTC. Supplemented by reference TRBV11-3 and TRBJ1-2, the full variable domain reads EAGVVQSPRYKIIEKKQPVAFWCNPISGHNTLYWYLQNLGQGPELLIRYENEEAVDDSQLPKDRFSAERLKGVDSTLKIQPAELGDSAVYLCASSSGEANNYGYTFGSGTRLTVV.